The 17 T cell receptor beta chains below come from one sample, sequenced in a study of blood T cell repertoires in COVID-19. Only in-frame clones appear in the TCRdb table, and some are missing; sequencing was by immunoSEQ multiplex PCR. The sample consists of about 66,000 clones, about 86% of them appearing once. The specimen was peripheral blood. The receptors shown here come from a man aged 50-60 years with active COVID-19.

This clone was counted a single time. V and J are TRBV11-3 and TRBJ1-1; TRBD1 aligns across 9 bases. The length of the CDR3 is 15 residues. Losses at the gene ends were 5 bases for V and 5 bases for J; bases not matched to a gene: 9. Germline CDR1 is SGHNT and CDR2 is YENEEA. This chain's CDR3 is CASSRNGQGKTEAFF. The CDR3 nucleotides are TGTGCCAGCAGCCGAAACGGACAGGGGAAGACTGAAGCTTTCTTT.

The chain links TRBV24-1 to TRBJ2-2; 12 nucleotides align to TRBD1. Germline V gives CDR1 KGHDR, CDR2 SFDVKD. The CDR3 is 17 amino acids. Trimming took 5 bases from V and 4 from J; bases not matched to a gene: 7. In nucleotides, the CDR3 is TGTGCCACCAGTGGGCTACCGGGACAGGGGGCCACCGGGGAGCTGTTTTTT. As protein: CATSGLPGQGATGELFF.

This clone was recorded once. The genes are TRBV9 and TRBJ2-3, with 7 positions matching TRBD2. CDR3 length: 15 amino acids. V lost 4 bases, J lost 0 bases, and 5 bases stayed unmatched. CDR1 and CDR2 from the germline V gene are SGDLS and YYNGEE. CDR3 bases: TGTGCCAGCAGCAGGGACTACCGAAGCACAGATACGCAGTATTTT. Translated, it gives CASSRDYRSTDTQYF.

The count of this clone is one. V and J are TRBV7-2 and TRBJ1-1, with a possible D match to TRBD1 (5 bases). CDR1 is SGHTA and CDR2 is FQGNSA in the germline V gene. The V end lost 4 bases, the J end lost 8 bases, and 11 bases lay between the germline ends. The CDR3 contains 12 residues. The CDR3 loop reads CASSYGHKEAFF. CDR3 nucleotides: TGTGCCAGCAGCTATGGACACAAGGAAGCTTTCTTT.

The gene calls are TRBV2 and TRBJ2-2; 11 nucleotides line up with TRBD2. This CDR3 has 18 residues. V shed 6 bases, J shed 4 bases, and the junction held 13 bases outside the gene matches. Germline V gene data show CDR1 as SNHLY and CDR2 as FYNNEI. The CDR3 is CASRGVVAGGPGTGELFF. The CDR3, as DNA: TGTGCCAGCAGGGGGGTGGTAGCGGGAGGGCCGGGCACCGGGGAGCTGTTTTTT.

The chain uses TRBV5-1 and TRBJ2-1; TRBD2 agrees at 9 bases. CDR1 SGHRS and CDR2 YFSETQ come from the germline V gene. Germline trimming cut 4 bases from V and 6 bases from J; bases unmatched to any gene: 14. The CDR3 length is 17 residues. The CDR3 region is CASSRAFAGGPSNEQFF. The CDR3 DNA reads TGCGCCAGCAGCAGGGCATTTGCGGGGGGGCCAAGCAATGAGCAGTTCTTC.

The DNA of the CDR3 is TGCGCCAGCAGCCAAGATAGGGGGATGAACACTGAAGCTTTCTTT. Residues: CASSQDRGMNTEAFF. The chain has TRBV4-1 and TRBJ1-1, with a possible D match to TRBD1 (6 bases). Germline lookup yields CDR1 MGHRA and CDR2 YSYEKL. Trimming left V 0 bases short and J 0 bases short, with 8 bases between. This CDR3 is 15 amino acids long.

The rearrangement uses TRBV4-1 and TRBJ2-5, with 8 bases identical to TRBD1. After removal of 4 bases from V and 2 bases from J, the junction contained 6 bases not matched to a gene. The CDR3 is 15 amino acids. Germline CDR1 and CDR2: MGHRA and YSYEKL. CDR3: CASSPPDRAQETQYF. CDR3 sequence (DNA): TGCGCCAGCAGCCCACCGGACAGGGCTCAAGAGACCCAGTACTTC.

The chain is built from TRBV9 and TRBJ2-5; D uncertain. Germline CDR1 SGDLS, CDR2 YYNGEE. V was cut by 0 bases and J by 5 bases, with 8 bases left in between. CDR3 size: 13 residues. The CDR3 sequence is CASSVGLIETQYF. The CDR3 DNA follows: TGTGCCAGCAGCGTAGGTCTTATCGAGACCCAGTACTTC.

The CDR3 DNA follows: TGCGCCAGCAGGGTAAGCGGGAGCTTGAACGAGCAGTACGTC. It is translated as CASRVSGSLNEQYV. The chain couples TRBV10-2 to TRBJ2-7; 8 bases match TRBD2. The CDR3 is 14 residues long. The trim removed 6 bases at V and 5 bases at J, leaving 9 bases unmatched. The germline CDR1 and CDR2 sequences are WSHSY and SAAADI.

V is TRBV4-2 and J is TRBJ1-6; D gene uncertain. Looked up from germline, CDR1 is LGHNA and CDR2 is YNFKEQ. The length of the CDR3 is 17 residues. V lost 0 bases and J 0 bases, leaving 9 bases between the germline ends. CDR3 bases: TGTGCCAGCAGCCAAGAGCAGGCGAGCTCCTATAATTCACCCCTCCACTTT. This gives the protein CASSQEQASSYNSPLHF.

V and J are TRBV24-1 and TRBJ2-2; a weak D match, TRBD2 (5 bases). This CDR3 comprises 14 residues. CDR1 is KGHDR and CDR2 is SFDVKD in the germline V gene. The CDR3 loop is CASRAGGATGELFF. CDR3 coding DNA: TGTGCTTCCCGTGCAGGAGGTGCCACCGGGGAGCTGTTTTTT.

The chain combines TRBV19 with TRBJ1-6; D gene uncertain. The CDR3 length is 16 residues. The germline V and J ends were trimmed by 8 bases and 4 bases, with 18 bases remaining between them. The germline CDR1 and CDR2 sequences are LNHDA and SQIVND (reference sequence). This chain's CDR3 is CASRPGSGGYNSPLHF. CDR3 coding DNA: TGTGCCAGTCGACCGGGCTCCGGAGGATATAATTCACCCCTCCACTTT. Using reference TRBV19 and TRBJ1-6 for the parts outside the CDR3, the full variable domain is DGGITQSPKYLFRKEGQNVTLSCEQNLNHDAMYWYRQDPGQGLRLIYYSQIVNDFQKGDIAEGYSVSREKKESFPLTVTSAQKNPTAFYLCASRPGSGGYNSPLHFGNGTRLTVT.

This clone is termed medium-sized. This chain connects TRBV7-8 to TRBJ2-1; D is possibly TRBD2 (6 bases). The CDR3 has 16 amino acids. Per the germline V gene, CDR1 is SGHVS and CDR2 is FQNEAQ. V lost 1 base and J 3 bases, leaving 13 bases between the germline ends. In DNA form, the CDR3 reads TGTGCCAGCAGCTTAGACACTAGCAGCCTCTACAATGAGCAGTTCTTC. Protein sequence: CASSLDTSSLYNEQFF.

The chain couples TRBV24-1 to TRBJ2-1; 9 bases map to TRBD1. CDR1 is KGHDR, CDR2 SFDVKD, per germline. J lost 0 bases, V lost 9 bases, and 8 bases had no gene match. The CDR3 loop spans 16 amino acids. CDR3 residues: CATQGQGPSSYNEQFF. The CDR3 coding sequence is TGTGCCACCCAGGGACAGGGACCCAGCTCCTACAATGAGCAGTTCTTC.

This chain joins TRBV2 and TRBJ2-1, with 7 bases lining up with TRBD1. V lost 4 bases, J lost 7 bases, and 4 bases stayed unmatched. The CDR3 is made up of 13 amino acids. CDR1 and CDR2 (germline): SNHLY, FYNNEI. The CDR3 coding sequence is TGTGCCAGCAGTGGACAGGGTTGGAATGAGCAGTTCTTC. This sequence encodes CASSGQGWNEQFF.

This clone was observed a few times. V and J are TRBV19 and TRBJ2-6, with TRBD2 identical over 8 bases. V dropped 5 bases and J dropped 4; count of bases not matched to a gene: 7. This CDR3 contains 16 residues. Germline assignment: CDR1 LNHDA and CDR2 SQIVND (reference sequence). The CDR3 protein is CASSLGGGIGANVLTF. In DNA form, the CDR3 reads TGTGCCAGTAGTCTCGGGGGGGGCATAGGGGCCAACGTCCTGACTTTC.